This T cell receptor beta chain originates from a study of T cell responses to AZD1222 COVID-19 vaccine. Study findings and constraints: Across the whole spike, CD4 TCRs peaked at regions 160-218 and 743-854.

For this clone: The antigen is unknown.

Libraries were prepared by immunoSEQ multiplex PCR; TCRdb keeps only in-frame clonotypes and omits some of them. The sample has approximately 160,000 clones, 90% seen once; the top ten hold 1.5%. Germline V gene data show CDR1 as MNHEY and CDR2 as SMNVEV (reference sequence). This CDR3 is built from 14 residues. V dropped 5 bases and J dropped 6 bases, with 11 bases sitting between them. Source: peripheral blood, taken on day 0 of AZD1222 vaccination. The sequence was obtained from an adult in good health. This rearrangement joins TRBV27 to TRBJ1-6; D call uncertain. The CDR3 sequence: CASSAPLPNSPLHF. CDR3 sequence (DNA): TGTGCCAGCAGTGCCCCGCTCCCTAATTCACCCCTCCACTTT.